This paragraph reports one TCR beta chain. Its antigen is currently unknown. CDR3 size: 11 residues. Germline V CDR1 and CDR2: MNHEY, SVGAGI. Trimming took 6 bases from V and 6 from J, leaving 6 bases between them. These data belong to a study of beta chain features in type 1 diabetes. Study-level points and caveats: All four CD4+ subsets from Type 1 diabetes patients carried moderately but significantly shorter TCRB CDR3s.

Isolated RNA was reverse transcribed in full, so expressed TCRB transcripts were sequenced. Some clones are missing from TCRdb's copy, which holds only in-frame ones; the method was immunoSEQ multiplex PCR. The sample carries 900,000 or so clones, roughly 17% recorded once. The clonotype comes from a woman aged 18-35 years in good health. This sequence joins TRBV6-5 and TRBJ2-1; no definite D call. The sequenced sample consisted of naive CD4+ T cells from blood. The DNA for the CDR3 is TGTGCCAGCAGCCGGAGCAATGAGCAGTTCTTC. Protein: CASSRSNEQFF.